This T cell receptor (beta chain) derives from a study of patients and donors after allogeneic stem cell transplantation. This clonotype came up a few times. TCRdb analysed the RT-PCR reads with MiXCR anew, one entry per CDR3 protein. The table lists over 400,000 distinct CDR3 sequences, approximately 16% of them singletons. This CDR3 is built from 15 residues. The ends were cut back, 1 base at V and 8 bases at J, with 15 bases in the middle. The V gene's germline CDR1 is LGHDT and CDR2 YNNKEL (reference sequence). Specimen: blood, either unsorted or a sorted T cell fraction (not recorded which). V gene TRBV3-1 combines with J gene TRBJ2-4, with D perhaps TRBD1 or TRBD2 (5 bases each). This clonotype was sampled from a human donor who was either an allogeneic HSCT recipient or a stem cell or donor lymphocyte infusion donor (not recorded which). It is not recorded whose cells these are; they may come from a transplant donor. CDR3 region: CASSQVRDAVYIQYF. CDR3 nucleotide sequence: TGTGCCAGCAGCCAAGTCCGGGACGCGGTATACATTCAGTACTTC.